This TCR beta chain originates from a study of CD8+CD57+ T cells in acquired aplastic anemia. Study-level background: Sorted CD4+ and CD8+ cell DNA averaged 3.2 ug.

Genomic DNA templated the TCR beta VDJ and CDR3 profiling. TCRdb fed the reads into MiXCR, producing one record per CDR3 protein. The sample records some 42,000 distinct CDR3 sequences, 65% to 70% being singletons. Study results and caveats: A set of roughly 27 CD8+ CDR3 sequences was shared between patients and controls, and these sequences appeared highly expressed in patients.

This clonotype counts as medium-sized. The antigen remains unidentified. This receptor was taken from a human donor in good health, serving as a control. Sequences were obtained from sorted CD4+, CD8+, or CD8+CD57+ T cells (not recorded which) from PBMCs.

CDR3: CASSERGATEAFF. The CDR3 DNA is TGCGCCAGCAGTGAAAGGGGAGCCACTGAAGCTTTCTTT. The gene calls are TRBV10-2 and TRBJ1-1; D might be TRBD1 (5 bases). Deletions cut 3 bases from V and 4 bases from J, with 9 bases between. The germline gives CDR1 WSHSY, CDR2 SAAADI. The CDR3 runs to 13 residues.